The clone carrying this T cell receptor beta chain came up many times. The antigen is undetermined. This sample was taken from a study of CD8 T cells in ankylosing spondylitis. Study-wide findings and caveats: Disease-linked clones bore a CD8+ phenotype, appearing relatively rarely in peripheral blood. A TCR beta motif made of about 8 highly homologous variants seemed typical of ankylosing spondylitis blood. Clones linked to disease were reported to show significant enrichment in matched ankylosing spondylitis synovial fluid.

5'-RACE, quantitative and with molecular barcodes, yielded the TCR beta libraries. TCRdb reprocessed the 5' RACE reads with MiXCR, giving one entry per CDR3 protein. The sample shows more than 650,000 distinct CDR3 sequences, about 10% of them seen only once. V shed 6 bases and J shed 0 bases, with 12 bases lying between them. CDR1 is SQVTM, CDR2 ANQGSEA, per germline. CDR3 length: 13 amino acids. This TCR was recovered from a male donor with ankylosing spondylitis. Sequenced: blood, either unsorted or a sorted T cell fraction (not recorded which). V usage is TRBV29-1 and J usage is TRBJ2-7; maybe TRBD1 (6 bases). The CDR3 sequence is CSVRDTSSYEQYF. The CDR3 DNA is TGCAGCGTCCGGGACACGAGCTCCTACGAGCAGTACTTC.